This T cell receptor beta chain was recovered during a study of shared clonotypes between healthy human individuals. Study-wide points: Only blood samples were collected, and tissue repertoires likely differ. Among donors, clonotype sharing was expected to be affected by sequencing depth.

Concerning this clone: Its specificity is not known.

Germline-derived CDR1 and CDR2 are MNHEY and SVGAGI. The CDR3 extends over 16 amino acids. The V segment lost 2 bases and the J segment 7 bases; nucleotides outside the gene matches: 11. The table came from immunoSEQ multiplex PCR; TCRdb's copy has only in-frame clones and leaves some out. The data show a few hundred thousand clones, around 76% seen once. The chain links TRBV6-5 to TRBJ2-7; 10 bases map to TRBD2. This receptor was taken from a woman between 40 and 50 years old in good health. Some clones in this sample may be carry-over from other donors' samples. Sequenced input: PBMCs. The CDR3 region has the DNA TGTGCCAGCAGTTACGAGGCCTCTAGCGGGAGAGGGGAGCAGTACTTC. This encodes CASSYEASSGRGEQYF.